This TCR beta chain is from a study of blood T cell repertoires in COVID-19. On the study more broadly: COVID-19 samples, acute and convalescent, were from the United States, Italy and Spain. In each case, the material was cDNA or gDNA derived from T cells, B-cell-depleted T cells, or PBMCs.

The CDR3 contains 14 residues. Trimming shortened V by 5 bases and J by 4 bases, and 11 bases separated the two germline ends. Germline CDR1 and CDR2: MGHDK and SYGVNS. The authors' processing: Cell counts per sample came from amplifying reference gene primers. Assay: immunoSEQ multiplex PCR; the TCRdb copy retains only in-frame clones and omits some. Clone size and the V and J calls come from that table; the DNA yielded D and trimming. The sample consists of over 250,000 clones, over 70% of them appearing once. The sequencing input was peripheral blood. This clonotype was obtained from a woman aged 40 to 55 who had recovered from COVID-19. The rearrangement joins TRBV25-1 to TRBJ1-4, with a tentative D call TRBD1 (6 bases). Here the CDR3 reads CASSPGQNNEKLFF. CDR3 DNA sequence: TGTGCCAGCAGTCCCGGACAGAATAATGAAAAACTGTTTTTT.